This note documents a single TCR beta chain sequence. At the DNA level, this CDR3 is encoded by other sequences in the same sample as well. CDR3 length: 14 amino acids. Germline V gives CDR1 LNHDA, CDR2 SQIVND (reference sequence). V was pared by 3 bases and J by 2 bases, with 10 bases between. The data were taken from a study of blood T cell repertoires in COVID-19. Generated by immunoSEQ multiplex PCR, the TCRdb table keeps only in-frame clones and is missing some. This sample has some 200,000 clones, with approximately 90% found just once. This TCR was sampled from a man over 45 with acute or convalescent COVID-19. The sequenced material came from peripheral blood. The chain uses TRBV19 and TRBJ1-1, with D maybe TRBD1 (5 bases). CDR3 protein: CASSIQGLNTEAFF. DNA for the CDR3: TGTGCCAGTAGTATTCAGGGTTTAAACACTGAAGCTTTCTTT.